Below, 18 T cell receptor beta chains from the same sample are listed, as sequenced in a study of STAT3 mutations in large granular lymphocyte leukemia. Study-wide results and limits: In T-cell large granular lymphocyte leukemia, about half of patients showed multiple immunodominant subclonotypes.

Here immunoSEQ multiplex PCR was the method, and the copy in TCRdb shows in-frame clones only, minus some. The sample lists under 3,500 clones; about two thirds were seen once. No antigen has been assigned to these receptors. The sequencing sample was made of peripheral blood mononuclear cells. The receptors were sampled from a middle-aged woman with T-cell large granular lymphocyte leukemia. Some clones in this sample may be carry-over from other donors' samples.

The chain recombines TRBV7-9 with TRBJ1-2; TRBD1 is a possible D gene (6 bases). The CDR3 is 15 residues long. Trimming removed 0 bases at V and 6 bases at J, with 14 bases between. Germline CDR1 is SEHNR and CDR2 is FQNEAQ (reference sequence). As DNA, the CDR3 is TGTGCCAGCAGCTTAGCTAGACAGGCCTTCGATGGCTACACCTTC. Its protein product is CASSLARQAFDGYTF.

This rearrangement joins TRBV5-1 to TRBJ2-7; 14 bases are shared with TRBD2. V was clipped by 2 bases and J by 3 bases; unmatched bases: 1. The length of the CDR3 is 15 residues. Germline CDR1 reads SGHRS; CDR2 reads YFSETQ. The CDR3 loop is CASSFGLAGGYEQYF. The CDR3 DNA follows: TGCGCCAGCAGCTTCGGACTAGCGGGGGGCTACGAGCAGTACTTC.

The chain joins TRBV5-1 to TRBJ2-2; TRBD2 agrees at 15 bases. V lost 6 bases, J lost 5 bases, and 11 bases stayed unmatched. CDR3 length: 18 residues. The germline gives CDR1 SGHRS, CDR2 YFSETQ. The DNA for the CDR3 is TGCGCCAGCACCGAACTACCGGGACTAGCGGGGGGTACCGGGGAGCTGTTTTTT. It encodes CASTELPGLAGGTGELFF.

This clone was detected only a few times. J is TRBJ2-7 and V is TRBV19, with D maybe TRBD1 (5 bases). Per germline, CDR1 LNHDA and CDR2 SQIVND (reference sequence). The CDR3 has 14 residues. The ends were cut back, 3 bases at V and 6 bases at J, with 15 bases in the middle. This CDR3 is CASSISRGYTEQYF. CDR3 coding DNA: TGTGCCAGTAGTATCTCAAGGGGCTACACCGAGCAGTACTTC.

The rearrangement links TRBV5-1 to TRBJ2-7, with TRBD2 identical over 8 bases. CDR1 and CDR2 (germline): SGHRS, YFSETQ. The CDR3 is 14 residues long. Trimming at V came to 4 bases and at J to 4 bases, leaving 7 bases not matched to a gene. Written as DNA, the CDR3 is TGCGCCAGCAGCAACAGCGGGGGTAGTTACGAGCAGTACTTC. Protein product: CASSNSGGSYEQYF.

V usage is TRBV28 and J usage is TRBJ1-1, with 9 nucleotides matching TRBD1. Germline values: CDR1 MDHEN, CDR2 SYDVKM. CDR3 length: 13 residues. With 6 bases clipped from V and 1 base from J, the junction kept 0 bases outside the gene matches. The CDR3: CASRGQGNTEAFF. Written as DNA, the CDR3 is TGTGCCAGCAGGGGACAGGGGAACACTGAAGCTTTCTTT.

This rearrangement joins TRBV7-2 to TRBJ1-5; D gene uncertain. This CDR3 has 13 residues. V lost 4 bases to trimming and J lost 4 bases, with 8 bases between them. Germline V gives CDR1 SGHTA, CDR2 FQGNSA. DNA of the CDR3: TGTGCCAGCAGCTCAGAACAGAATCAGCCCCAGCATTTT. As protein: CASSSEQNQPQHF.

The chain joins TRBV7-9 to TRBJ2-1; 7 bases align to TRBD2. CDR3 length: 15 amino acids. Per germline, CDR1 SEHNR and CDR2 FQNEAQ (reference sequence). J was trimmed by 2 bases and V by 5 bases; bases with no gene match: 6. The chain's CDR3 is CASSRSGEAYNEQFF. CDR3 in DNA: TGTGCCAGCAGCCGAAGCGGGGAAGCCTACAATGAGCAGTTCTTC.

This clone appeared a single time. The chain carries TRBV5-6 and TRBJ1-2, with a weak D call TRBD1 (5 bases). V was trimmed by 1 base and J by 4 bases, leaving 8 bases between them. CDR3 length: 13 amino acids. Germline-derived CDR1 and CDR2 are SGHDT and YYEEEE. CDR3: CASSLRDPYGYTF. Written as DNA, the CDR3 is TGTGCCAGCAGCTTGAGGGACCCCTATGGCTACACCTTC.

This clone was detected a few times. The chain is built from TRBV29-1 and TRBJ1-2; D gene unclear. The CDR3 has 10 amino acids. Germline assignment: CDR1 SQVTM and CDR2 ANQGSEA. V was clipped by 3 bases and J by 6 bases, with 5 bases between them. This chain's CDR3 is CSVELDGYTF. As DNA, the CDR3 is TGCAGCGTTGAGCTTGATGGCTACACCTTC.

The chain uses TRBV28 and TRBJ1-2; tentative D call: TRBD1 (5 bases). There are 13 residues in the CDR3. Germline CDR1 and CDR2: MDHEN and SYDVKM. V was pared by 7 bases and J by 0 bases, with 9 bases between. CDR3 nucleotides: TGTGCCAGCATCGGACAAACTAACTATGGCTACACCTTC. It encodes CASIGQTNYGYTF.

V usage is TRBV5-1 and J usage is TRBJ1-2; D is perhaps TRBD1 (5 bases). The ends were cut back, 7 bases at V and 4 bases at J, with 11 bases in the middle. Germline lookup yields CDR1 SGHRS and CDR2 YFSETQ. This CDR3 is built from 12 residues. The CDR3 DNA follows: TGCGCCAGCGGTCAGGGCCTCTATGGCTACACCTTC. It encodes CASGQGLYGYTF.

The CDR3 loop reads CASSPSPASGGFTQYF. CDR3 in DNA: TGCGCCAGCAGCCCCTCACCGGCTAGCGGGGGGTTCACGCAGTATTTT. V gene TRBV4-1 combines with J gene TRBJ2-3, with 11 bases that match TRBD2. The CDR3 has 16 amino acids. V shed 4 bases and J 9 bases; nucleotides not matched to a gene: 12. Germline assignment: CDR1 MGHRA and CDR2 YSYEKL.

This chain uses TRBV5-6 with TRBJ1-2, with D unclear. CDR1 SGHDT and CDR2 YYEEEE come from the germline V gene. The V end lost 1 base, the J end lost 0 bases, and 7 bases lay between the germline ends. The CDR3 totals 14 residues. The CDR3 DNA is TGTGCCAGCAGCTTGTATCCCTCTAACTATGGCTACACCTTC. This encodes CASSLYPSNYGYTF.

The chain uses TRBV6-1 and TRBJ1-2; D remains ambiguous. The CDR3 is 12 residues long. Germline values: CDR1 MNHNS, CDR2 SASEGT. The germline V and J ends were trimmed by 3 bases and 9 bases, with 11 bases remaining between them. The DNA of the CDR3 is TGTGCCAGCAGTGATAACTCATATCGCTACACCTTC. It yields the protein CASSDNSYRYTF.

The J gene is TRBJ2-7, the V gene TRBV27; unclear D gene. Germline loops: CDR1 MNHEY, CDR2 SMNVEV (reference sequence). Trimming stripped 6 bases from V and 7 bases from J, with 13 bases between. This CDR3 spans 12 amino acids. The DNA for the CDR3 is TGTGCCAGCAGCCCCTCAAGGTTTGAGCAGTACTTC. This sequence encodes CASSPSRFEQYF.

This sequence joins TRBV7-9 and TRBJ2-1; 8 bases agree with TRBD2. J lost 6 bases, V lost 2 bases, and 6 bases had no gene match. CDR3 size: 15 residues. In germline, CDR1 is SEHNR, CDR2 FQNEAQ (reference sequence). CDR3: CASSLSVGGANEQFF. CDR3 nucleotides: TGTGCCAGCAGCTTATCTGTCGGGGGGGCCAATGAGCAGTTCTTC.

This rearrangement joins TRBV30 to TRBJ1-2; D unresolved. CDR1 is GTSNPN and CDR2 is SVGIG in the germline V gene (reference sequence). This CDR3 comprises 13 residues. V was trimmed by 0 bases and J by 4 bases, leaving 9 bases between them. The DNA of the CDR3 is TGTGCCTGGAGTGTGCGGACGGTCTATGGCTACACCTTC. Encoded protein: CAWSVRTVYGYTF.